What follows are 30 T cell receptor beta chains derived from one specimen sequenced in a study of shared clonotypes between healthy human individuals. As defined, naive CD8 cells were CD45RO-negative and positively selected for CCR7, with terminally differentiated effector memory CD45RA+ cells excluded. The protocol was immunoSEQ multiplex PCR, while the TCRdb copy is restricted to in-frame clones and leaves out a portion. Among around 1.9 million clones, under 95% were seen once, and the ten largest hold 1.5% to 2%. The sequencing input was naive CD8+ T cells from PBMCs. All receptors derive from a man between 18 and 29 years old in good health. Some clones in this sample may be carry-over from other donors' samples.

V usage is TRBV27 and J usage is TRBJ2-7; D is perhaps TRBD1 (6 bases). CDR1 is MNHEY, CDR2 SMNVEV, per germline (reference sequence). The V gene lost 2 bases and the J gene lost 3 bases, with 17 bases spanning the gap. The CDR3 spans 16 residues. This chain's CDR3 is CASSLNGQSFIYEQYF. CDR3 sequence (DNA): TGTGCCAGCAGTTTAAACGGACAGAGTTTTATCTACGAGCAGTACTTC.

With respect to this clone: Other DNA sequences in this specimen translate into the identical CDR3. The DNA of the CDR3 is TGTGCCAGCAGTTTACTGGGCAGCAATCAGCCCCAGCATTTT. Translated, it gives CASSLLGSNQPQHF. The V and J genes are TRBV27 and TRBJ1-5, with no clear D. The CDR3 runs 14 residues. The germline V and J ends were trimmed by 2 bases and 1 base, with 6 bases remaining between them. Germline CDR1 reads MNHEY; CDR2 reads SMNVEV (reference sequence).

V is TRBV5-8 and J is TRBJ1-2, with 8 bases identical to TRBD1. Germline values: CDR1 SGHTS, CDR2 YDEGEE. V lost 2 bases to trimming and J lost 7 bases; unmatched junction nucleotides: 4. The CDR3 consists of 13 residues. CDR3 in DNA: TGTGCCAGCAGCTTCGTACAGGGGGGTGGCTACACCTTC. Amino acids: CASSFVQGGGYTF.

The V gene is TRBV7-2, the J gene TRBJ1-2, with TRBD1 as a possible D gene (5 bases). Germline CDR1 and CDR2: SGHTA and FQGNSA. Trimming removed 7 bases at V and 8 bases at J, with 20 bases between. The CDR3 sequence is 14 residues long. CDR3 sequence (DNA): TGTGCCAGCAACTCAGGGAACCTTCGGTGGGGCTACACCTTC. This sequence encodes CASNSGNLRWGYTF.

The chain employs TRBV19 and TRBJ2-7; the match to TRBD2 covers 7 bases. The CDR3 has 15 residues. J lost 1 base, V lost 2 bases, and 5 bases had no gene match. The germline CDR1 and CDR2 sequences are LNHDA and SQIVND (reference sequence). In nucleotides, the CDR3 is TGTGCCAGTAGTATATGGTCTAGCGGATCCTACGAGCAGTACTTC. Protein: CASSIWSSGSYEQYF.

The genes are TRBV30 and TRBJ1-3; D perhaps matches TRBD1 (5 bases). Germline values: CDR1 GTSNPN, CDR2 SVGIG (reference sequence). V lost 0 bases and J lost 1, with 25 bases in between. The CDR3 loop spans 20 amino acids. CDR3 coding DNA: TGTGCCTGGAGTGTTCGGGGCTCCCTCTTCACAAAAAGGTCTGGAAACACCATATATTTT. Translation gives CAWSVRGSLFTKRSGNTIYF.

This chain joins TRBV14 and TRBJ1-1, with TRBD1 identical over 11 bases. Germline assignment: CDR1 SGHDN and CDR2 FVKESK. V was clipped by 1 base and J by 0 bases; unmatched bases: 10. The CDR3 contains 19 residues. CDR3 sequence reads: CASSQGLGQGVFLNTEAFF. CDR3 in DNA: TGTGCCAGCAGCCAAGGGCTGGGACAGGGGGTATTCTTGAACACTGAAGCTTTCTTT. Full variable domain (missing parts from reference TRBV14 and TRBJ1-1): EAGVTQFPSHSVIEKGQTVTLRCDPISGHDNLYWYRRVMGKEIKFLLHFVKESKQDESGMPNNRFLAERTGGTYSTLKVQPAELEDSGVYFCASSQGLGQGVFLNTEAFFGQGTRLTVV.

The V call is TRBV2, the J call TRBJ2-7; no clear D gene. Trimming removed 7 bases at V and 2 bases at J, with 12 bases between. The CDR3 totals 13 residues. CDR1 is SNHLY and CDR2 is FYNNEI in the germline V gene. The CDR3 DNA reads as TGTGCCAGCATGGGCAGAACGGCCTACGAGCAGTACTTC. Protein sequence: CASMGRTAYEQYF.

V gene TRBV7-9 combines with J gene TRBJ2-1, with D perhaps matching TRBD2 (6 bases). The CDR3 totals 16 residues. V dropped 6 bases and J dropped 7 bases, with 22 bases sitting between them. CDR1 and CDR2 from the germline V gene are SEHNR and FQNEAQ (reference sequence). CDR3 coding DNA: TGTGCCAGCAGTCCACAGCCCGGGGGTTTCACTAATGAGCAGTTCTTC. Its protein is CASSPQPGGFTNEQFF.

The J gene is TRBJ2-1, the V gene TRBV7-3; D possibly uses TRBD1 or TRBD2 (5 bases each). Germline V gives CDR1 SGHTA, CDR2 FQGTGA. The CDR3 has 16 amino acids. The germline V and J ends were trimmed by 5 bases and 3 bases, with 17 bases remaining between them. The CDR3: CASSASLRGHYNEQFF. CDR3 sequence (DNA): TGTGCCAGCAGCGCCTCATTACGGGGCCACTACAATGAGCAGTTCTTC.

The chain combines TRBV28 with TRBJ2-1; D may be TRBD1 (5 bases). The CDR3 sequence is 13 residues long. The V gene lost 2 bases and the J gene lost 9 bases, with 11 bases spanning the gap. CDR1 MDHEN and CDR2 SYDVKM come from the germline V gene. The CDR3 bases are TGTGCCAGCAGTTTAGTCCAGGGCAGTGAGCAGTTCTTC. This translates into CASSLVQGSEQFF.

The CDR3 region has the DNA TGTGCCAGCAGCACCGCCGAGGAGCGGGACTACTCCTACGAGCAGTACTTC. It translates to CASSTAEERDYSYEQYF. The gene calls are TRBV28 and TRBJ2-7, with 7 bases matching TRBD2. The germline CDR1 and CDR2 sequences are MDHEN and SYDVKM. This CDR3 region has 17 residues. J lost 0 bases, V lost 6 bases, and 14 bases had no gene match.

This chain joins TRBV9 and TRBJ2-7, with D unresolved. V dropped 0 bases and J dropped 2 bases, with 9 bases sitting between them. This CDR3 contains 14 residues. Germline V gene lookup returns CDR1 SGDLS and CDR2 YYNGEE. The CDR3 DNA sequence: TGTGCCAGCAGCGTAGCCACCGCCGCCTACGAGCAGTACTTC. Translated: CASSVATAAYEQYF. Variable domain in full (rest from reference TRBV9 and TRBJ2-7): DSGVTQTPKHLITATGQRVTLRCSPRSGDLSVYWYQQSLDQGLQFLIQYYNGEERAKGNILERFSAQQFPDLHSELNLSSLELGDSALYFCASSVATAAYEQYFGPGTRLTVT.

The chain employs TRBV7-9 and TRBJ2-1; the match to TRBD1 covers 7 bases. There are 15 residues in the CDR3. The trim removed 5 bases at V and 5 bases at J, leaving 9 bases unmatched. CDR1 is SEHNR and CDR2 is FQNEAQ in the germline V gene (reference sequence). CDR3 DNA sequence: TGTGCCAGCAGCGTATCGGGACAGTCCGACAATGAGCAGTTCTTC. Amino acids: CASSVSGQSDNEQFF.

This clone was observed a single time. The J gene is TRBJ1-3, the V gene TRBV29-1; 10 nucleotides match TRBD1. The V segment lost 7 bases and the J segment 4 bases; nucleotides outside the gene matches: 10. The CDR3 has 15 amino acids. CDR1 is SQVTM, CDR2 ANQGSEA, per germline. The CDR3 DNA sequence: TGCAGCGCAATACCGGGACAGGGGCGGGGAAACACCATATATTTT. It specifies CSAIPGQGRGNTIYF.

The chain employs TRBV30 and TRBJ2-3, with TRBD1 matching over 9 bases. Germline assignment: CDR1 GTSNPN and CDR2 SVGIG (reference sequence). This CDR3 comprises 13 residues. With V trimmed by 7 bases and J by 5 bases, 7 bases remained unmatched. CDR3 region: CASTGQGIDTQYF. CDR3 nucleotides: TGTGCCTCGACGGGACAGGGTATAGATACGCAGTATTTT.

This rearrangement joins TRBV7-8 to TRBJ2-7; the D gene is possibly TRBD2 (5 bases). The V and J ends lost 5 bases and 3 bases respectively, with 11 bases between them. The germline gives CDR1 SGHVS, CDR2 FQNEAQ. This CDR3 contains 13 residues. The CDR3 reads CASSPPGNYEQYF. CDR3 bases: TGTGCCAGCAGCCCCCCGGGGAACTACGAGCAGTACTTC. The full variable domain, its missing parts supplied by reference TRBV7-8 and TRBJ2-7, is GAGVSQSPRYKVAKRGQDVALRCDPISGHVSLFWYQQALGQGPEFLTYFQNEAQLDKSGLPSDRFFAERPEGSVSTLKIQRTQQEDSAVYLCASSPPGNYEQYFGPGTRLTVT.

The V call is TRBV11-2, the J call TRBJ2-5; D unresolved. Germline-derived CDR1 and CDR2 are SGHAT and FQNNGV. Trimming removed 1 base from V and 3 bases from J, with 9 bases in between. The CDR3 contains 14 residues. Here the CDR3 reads CASSLVGTKETQYF. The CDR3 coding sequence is TGTGCCAGCAGCTTAGTTGGTACTAAAGAGACCCAGTACTTC.

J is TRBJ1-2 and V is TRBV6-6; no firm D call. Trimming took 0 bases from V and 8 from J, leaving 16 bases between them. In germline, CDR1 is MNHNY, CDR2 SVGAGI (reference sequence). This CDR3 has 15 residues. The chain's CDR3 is CASSYSRRHSWGYTF. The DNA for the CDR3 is TGTGCCAGCAGTTACTCGAGACGGCACTCGTGGGGCTACACCTTC.

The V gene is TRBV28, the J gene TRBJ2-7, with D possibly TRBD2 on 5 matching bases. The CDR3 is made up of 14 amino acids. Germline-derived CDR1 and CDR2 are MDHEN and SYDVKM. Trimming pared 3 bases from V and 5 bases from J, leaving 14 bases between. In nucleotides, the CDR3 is TGTGCCAGCAGTTTCCGCGGGCCTGGGAACGAGCAGTACTTC. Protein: CASSFRGPGNEQYF.

The CDR3: CASSPVSGHYEQYF. CDR3 DNA: TGTGCCAGTAGCCCCGTATCTGGCCACTACGAGCAGTACTTC. The chain employs TRBV19 and TRBJ2-7, with unresolved D. Germline assignment: CDR1 LNHDA and CDR2 SQIVND (reference sequence). The CDR3 loop spans 14 amino acids. The V gene lost 6 bases and the J gene lost 3 bases, with 15 bases spanning the gap.

The chain's CDR3 is CASSPTRTLSNQPQHF. As DNA, the CDR3 is TGTGCCAGTAGTCCAACTAGGACACTGAGCAATCAGCCCCAGCATTTT. The rearrangement uses TRBV19 and TRBJ1-5; possibly TRBD1 for D (5 bases). Germline CDR1 is LNHDA and CDR2 is SQIVND (reference sequence). CDR3 length: 16 amino acids. Trimming shortened V by 5 bases and J by 1 base, and 15 bases separated the two germline ends. Drawing the rest from reference TRBV19 and TRBJ1-5, the complete variable domain is DGGITQSPKYLFRKEGQNVTLSCEQNLNHDAMYWYRQDPGQGLRLIYYSQIVNDFQKGDIAEGYSVSREKKESFPLTVTSAQKNPTAFYLCASSPTRTLSNQPQHFGDGTRLSIL.

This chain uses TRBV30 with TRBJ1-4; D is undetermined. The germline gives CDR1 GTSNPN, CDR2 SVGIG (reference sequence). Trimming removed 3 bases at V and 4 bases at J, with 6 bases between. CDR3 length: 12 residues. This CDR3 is CAWRQDNEKLFF. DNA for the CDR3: TGTGCCTGGAGGCAAGATAATGAAAAACTGTTTTTT.

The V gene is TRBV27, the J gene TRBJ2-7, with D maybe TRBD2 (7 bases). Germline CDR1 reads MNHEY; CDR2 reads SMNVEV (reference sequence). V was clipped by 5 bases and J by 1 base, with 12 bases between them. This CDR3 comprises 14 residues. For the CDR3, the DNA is TGTGCCAGCAGTGCAAGGGGGGGATCCTACGAGCAGTACTTC. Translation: CASSARGGSYEQYF.

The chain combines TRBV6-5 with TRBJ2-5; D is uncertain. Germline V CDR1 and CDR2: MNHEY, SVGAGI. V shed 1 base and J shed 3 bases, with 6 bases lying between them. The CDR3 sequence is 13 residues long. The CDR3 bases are TGTGCCAGCAGTTACTTCCGAGAAGAGACCCAGTACTTC. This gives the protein CASSYFREETQYF.

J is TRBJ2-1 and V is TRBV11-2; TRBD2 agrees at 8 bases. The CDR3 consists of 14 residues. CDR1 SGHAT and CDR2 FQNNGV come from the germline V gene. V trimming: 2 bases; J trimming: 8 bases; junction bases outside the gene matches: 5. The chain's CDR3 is CASSLREGRDEQFF. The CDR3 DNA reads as TGTGCCAGCAGCTTACGGGAGGGCCGGGATGAGCAGTTCTTC.

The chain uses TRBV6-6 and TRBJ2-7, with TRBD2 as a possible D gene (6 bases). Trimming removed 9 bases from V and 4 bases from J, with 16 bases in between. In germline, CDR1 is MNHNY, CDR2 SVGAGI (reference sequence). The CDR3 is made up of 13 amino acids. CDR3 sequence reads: CASQAGMGYEQYF. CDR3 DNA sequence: TGTGCCAGTCAGGCGGGGATGGGTTACGAGCAGTACTTC.

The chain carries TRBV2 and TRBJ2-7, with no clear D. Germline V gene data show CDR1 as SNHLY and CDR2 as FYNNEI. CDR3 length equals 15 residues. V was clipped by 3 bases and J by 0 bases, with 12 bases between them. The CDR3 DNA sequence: TGTGCCAGCAGTGATGTCGGCGAAAACTCCTACGAGCAGTACTTC. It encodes CASSDVGENSYEQYF.

CDR3 in DNA: TGTGCCAGCAGACGCCGAGGGGAGTCGGCTATAAGTGGCTACACCTTC. Its protein is CASRRRGESAISGYTF. This chain links TRBV27 with TRBJ1-2, with TRBD1 as a possible D gene (5 bases). The germline gives CDR1 MNHEY, CDR2 SMNVEV (reference sequence). V shed 6 bases and J shed 7 bases, with 24 bases lying between them. The CDR3 is made up of 16 amino acids.

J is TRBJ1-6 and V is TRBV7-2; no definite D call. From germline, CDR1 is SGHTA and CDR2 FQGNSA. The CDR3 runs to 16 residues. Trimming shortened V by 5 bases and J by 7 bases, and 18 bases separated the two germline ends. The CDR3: CASSPTPGLKNSPLHF. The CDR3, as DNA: TGTGCCAGCAGCCCGACACCGGGCCTGAAGAATTCACCCCTCCACTTT.